This T cell receptor beta chain was documented in a study of CD8 T cells in Susac syndrome. RNA totalling roughly 0.45 to 1 ug underwent reverse transcription with random hexamers. The TCR beta CDR3 was amplified by immunoSEQ multiplex PCR across 54 Vbeta, 13 Jbeta. TCRdb fed the immunoSEQ multiplex PCR reads into MiXCR, producing one record per CDR3 protein. The sample gives some 180,000 distinct CDR3 sequences, about 95% of which show up once; more than 0.1% is in the top ten. The junction had 10 bases not matched to a gene; V was cut back by 9 bases and J by 9 bases. Per the germline V gene, CDR1 is SGHRS and CDR2 is YFSETQ. The CDR3 runs 14 residues. Sequencing of TCR beta drew on CD8+ and CD4+ T cells from blood. The controls, all healthy donors, were matched for age and sex.

The clonotype comes from a human donor in good health. The chain joins TRBV5-1 to TRBJ2-1; TRBD2 matches 12 bases. Sequenced: CD4+ T cells from PBMCs. The CDR3 loop reads CATNPGLAGREQFF. CDR3 nucleotide sequence: TGCGCCACCAACCCGGGACTAGCGGGCCGTGAGCAGTTCTTC.